Described below is a single TCR beta chain sequence and its context. Its cognate antigen has yet to be identified. Base qualities are not at hand, and no much larger clone is one base apart. This sample was included in a study of blood T cell repertoires in COVID-19 (dated by TCRdb to about 2020). Looking at the study overall: Collaborator samples came from the United States, Italy and Spain and covered acute and convalescent phases of COVID-19. The prospective study material was composed of cDNA or gDNA derived from T cells, B-cell-depleted T cells, or PBMCs. Deeply sampled blood TCRbeta repertoires from subjects exposed to, actively infected with, or recovered from COVID-19 were included in the dataset. The repertoires were made available in a free public database intended to serve as a resource for research on the immune response to SARS-CoV-2. Samples were obtained from the ongoing ImmuneRACE study (first 160 participants) and from 1,254 subjects provided by 6 global collaborators. Sample metadata almost always included a de-identified subject ID, COVID-19 status, age in years and sex. Where available, HLA class I and class II types were taken from metadata supplied by the sample provider and were not determined by assay-based typing.

Each collaborating institution followed its own protocols to collect whole blood in K2EDTA tubes. Collaborator samples were shipped for TCRbeta analysis as frozen whole blood, isolated PBMCs, or DNA extracted from either sample type. Measured from the cysteine to the phenylalanine, the CDR3 is 14 residues long. The entry retains the CDR3 DNA only, 42 bases that are in frame from base 1. Clipping removes 3 bases from V and 3 bases from J, with 6 as the unmatched junction base count. CDR1 GTSNPN and CDR2 SVGIG were looked up in the germline V gene (reference sequence). TCRbeta CDR3 regions were amplified from genomic DNA by means of the immunoSEQ Assay, a bias-controlled multiplex PCR. The paper's data handling went like this. The number of nucleated cells in each sample was estimated from the amplification of reference gene primers within the assay. To quantify the absolute abundance of each unique TCRbeta CDR3 rearrangement, sequence reads were collapsed and filtered. Productive Simpson clonality was computed per sample as the square root of Simpson's diversity index over productive rearrangements. TCRdb mirrors the immuneACCESS table, restricted to in-frame sequences. Some clones are absent from its copies; in checked studies, under half trace to an unresolved V gene, and the reason for the others is unknown. D and trimming were read from the DNA, whereas the V and J calls and clone size are those reported in that table. This sample is represented by about 280,000 clones; about 82% of them were singletons. The ten largest clonotypes hold roughly 4.6% of the sample.

Broad study findings and their caveats: How much clinical and demographic metadata was included differed by source and by participant, and the metadata was provided uncurated.

Rearrangement joined TRBV30 to TRBJ2-3; 7 middle bases align to TRBD2. This sequence originates from a man aged 45-65 years with active or convalescent COVID-19. Sequencing input: peripheral blood. The CDR3 protein: CAWRGSGLTDTQYF. The nucleotide sequence is TGTGCCTGGAGAGGTAGCGGGCTGACAGATACGCAGTATTTT. The entire variable domain, with the stretches around the CDR3 drawn from the reference TRBV30 and TRBJ2-3 proteins, is SQTIHQWPATLVQPVGSPLSLECTVEGTSNPNLYWYRQAAGRGLQLLFYSVGIGQISSEVPQNLSASRPQDRQFILSSKKLLLSDSGFYLCAWRGSGLTDTQYFGPGTRLTVL.